This paragraph covers one T cell receptor (beta chain) sequence. The table came from immunoSEQ multiplex PCR; TCRdb's copy has only in-frame clones and leaves some out. Among tens of thousands of clones listed, around 90% were seen once. After removal of 5 bases from V and 5 bases from J, the junction contained 16 bases not matched to a gene. Germline CDR1 reads MDHEN; CDR2 reads SYDVKM. The CDR3 contains 18 residues. This sample stems from a study of T cell changes during pregnancy in multiple sclerosis. The source is a female donor in good health, enrolled as a control in a pregnancy study. This chain links TRBV28 with TRBJ1-4, with TRBD1 matching over 8 bases. Sequencing used peripheral blood, obtained after pregnancy. As DNA, the CDR3 is TGTGCCAGCAGTCCCACGGGGACAGGCTGGCCTCTCAATGAAAAACTGTTTTTT. Translation gives CASSPTGTGWPLNEKLFF. The full variable domain, rest sourced from reference TRBV28 and TRBJ1-4, is DVKVTQSSRYLVKRTGEKVFLECVQDMDHENMFWYRQDPGLGLRLIYFSYDVKMKEKGDIPEGYSVSREKKERFSLILESASTNQTSMYLCASSPTGTGWPLNEKLFFGSGTQLSVL.